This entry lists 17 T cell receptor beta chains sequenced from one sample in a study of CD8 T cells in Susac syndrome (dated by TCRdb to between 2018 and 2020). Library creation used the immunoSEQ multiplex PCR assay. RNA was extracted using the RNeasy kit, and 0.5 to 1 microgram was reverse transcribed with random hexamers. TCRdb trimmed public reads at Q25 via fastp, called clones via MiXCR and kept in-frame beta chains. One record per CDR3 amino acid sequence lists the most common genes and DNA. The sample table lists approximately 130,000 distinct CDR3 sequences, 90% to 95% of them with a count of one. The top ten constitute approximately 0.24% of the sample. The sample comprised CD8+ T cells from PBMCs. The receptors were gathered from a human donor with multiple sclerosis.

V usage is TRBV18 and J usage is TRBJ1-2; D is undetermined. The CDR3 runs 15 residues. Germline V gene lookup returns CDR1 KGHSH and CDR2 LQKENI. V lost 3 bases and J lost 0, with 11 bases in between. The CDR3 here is CASSPYEYTNYGYTF. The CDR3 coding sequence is TGTGCCAGCTCACCCTACGAGTACACTAACTATGGCTACACCTTC.

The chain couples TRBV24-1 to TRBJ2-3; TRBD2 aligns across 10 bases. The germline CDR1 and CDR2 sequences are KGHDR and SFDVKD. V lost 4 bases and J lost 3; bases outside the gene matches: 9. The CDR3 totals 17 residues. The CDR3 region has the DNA TGTGCCACCAGTGAGGTTCTAGCGGGAGTTGAAACAGATACGCAGTATTTT. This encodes CATSEVLAGVETDTQYF.

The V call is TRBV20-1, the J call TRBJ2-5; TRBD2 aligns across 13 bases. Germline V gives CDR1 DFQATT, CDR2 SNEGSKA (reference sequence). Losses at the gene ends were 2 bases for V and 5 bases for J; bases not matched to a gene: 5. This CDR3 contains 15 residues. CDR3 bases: TGCAGTGCTAGAAGGACTAGCGGGAGTTGGGAGACCCAGTACTTC. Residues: CSARRTSGSWETQYF.

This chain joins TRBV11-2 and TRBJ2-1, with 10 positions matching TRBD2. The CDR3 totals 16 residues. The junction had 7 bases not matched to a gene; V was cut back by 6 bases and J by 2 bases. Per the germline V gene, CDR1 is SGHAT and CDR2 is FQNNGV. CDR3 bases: TGTGCCAGCAGAACCCCTACTAGCGGGACCTACAATGAGCAGTTCTTC. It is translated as CASRTPTSGTYNEQFF.

The CDR3 DNA is TGTGCCAGCAGTTCTTTAACCGGGACAGGGGGGTACGAGCAGTACTTC. It yields the protein CASSSLTGTGGYEQYF. The V and J genes are TRBV6-5 and TRBJ2-7; 11 nucleotides match TRBD1. Trimming removed 4 bases from V and 4 bases from J; junction bases left unmatched: 9. The CDR3 covers 16 residues. Germline V gene data show CDR1 as MNHEY and CDR2 as SVGAGI.

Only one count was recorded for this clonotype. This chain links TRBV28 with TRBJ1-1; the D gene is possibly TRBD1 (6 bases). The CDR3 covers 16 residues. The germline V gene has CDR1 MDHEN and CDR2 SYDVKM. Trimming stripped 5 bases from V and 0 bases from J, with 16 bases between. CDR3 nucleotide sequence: TGTGCCAGCAGTGGGGGGACGACAGGCATGAACACTGAAGCTTTCTTT. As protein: CASSGGTTGMNTEAFF.

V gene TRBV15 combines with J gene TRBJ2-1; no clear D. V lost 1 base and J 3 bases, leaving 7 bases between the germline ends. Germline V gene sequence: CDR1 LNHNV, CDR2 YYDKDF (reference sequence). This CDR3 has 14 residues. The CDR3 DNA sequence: TGTGCCACCAGCAGAGCTGCGGACTACAATGAGCAGTTCTTC. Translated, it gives CATSRAADYNEQFF.

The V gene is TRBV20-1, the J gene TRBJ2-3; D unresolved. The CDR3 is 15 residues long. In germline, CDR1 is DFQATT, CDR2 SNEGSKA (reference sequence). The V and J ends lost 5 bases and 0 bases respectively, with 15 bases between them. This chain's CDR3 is CSAPQTRWSTDTQYF. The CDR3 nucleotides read TGCAGTGCTCCCCAGACTCGTTGGAGCACAGATACGCAGTATTTT.

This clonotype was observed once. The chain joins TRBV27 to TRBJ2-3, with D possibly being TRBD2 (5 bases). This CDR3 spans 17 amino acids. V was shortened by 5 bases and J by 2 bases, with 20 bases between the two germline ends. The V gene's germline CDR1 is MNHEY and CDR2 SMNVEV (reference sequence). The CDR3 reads CASSNSEVLHYTDTQYF. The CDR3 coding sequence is TGTGCCAGCAGTAACTCGGAGGTACTACACTACACAGATACGCAGTATTTT.

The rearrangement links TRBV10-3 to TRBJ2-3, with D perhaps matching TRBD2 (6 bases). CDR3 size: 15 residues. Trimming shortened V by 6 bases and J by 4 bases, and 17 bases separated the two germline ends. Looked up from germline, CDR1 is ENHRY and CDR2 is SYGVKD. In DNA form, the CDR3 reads TGTGCCATCAGCACCCCCGGCGGGGAGGCAGATACGCAGTATTTT. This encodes CAISTPGGEADTQYF.

CDR3 loop: CASSQTDFGATEAFF. CDR3 bases: TGTGCCAGCAGCCAGACGGACTTCGGGGCCACTGAAGCTTTCTTT. The chain couples TRBV3-1 to TRBJ1-1; D may be TRBD1 (5 bases). Germline CDR1 reads LGHDT; CDR2 reads YNNKEL (reference sequence). CDR3 size: 15 residues. V lost 3 bases, J lost 4 bases, and 15 bases lay in between.

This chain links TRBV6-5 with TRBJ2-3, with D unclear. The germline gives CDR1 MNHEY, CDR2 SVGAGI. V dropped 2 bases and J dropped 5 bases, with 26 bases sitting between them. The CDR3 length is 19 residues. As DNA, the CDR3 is TGTGCCAGCAGTTACGCCTCACGGACCACCCTTCAGATAAGAGATACGCAGTATTTT. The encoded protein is CASSYASRTTLQIRDTQYF.

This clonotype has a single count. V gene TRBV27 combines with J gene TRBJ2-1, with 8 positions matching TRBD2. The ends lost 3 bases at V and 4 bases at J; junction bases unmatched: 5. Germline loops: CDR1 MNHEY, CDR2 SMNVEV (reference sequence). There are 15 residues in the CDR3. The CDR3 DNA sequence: TGTGCCAGCAGTTTGTCCCGACTAGCGTACAATGAGCAGTTCTTC. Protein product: CASSLSRLAYNEQFF.

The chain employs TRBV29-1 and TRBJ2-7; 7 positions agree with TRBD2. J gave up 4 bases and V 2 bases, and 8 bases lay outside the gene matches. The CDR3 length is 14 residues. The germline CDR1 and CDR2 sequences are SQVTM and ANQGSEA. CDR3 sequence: CSVEWGGSDYEQYF. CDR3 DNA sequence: TGCAGCGTTGAATGGGGGGGAAGCGATTACGAGCAGTACTTC.

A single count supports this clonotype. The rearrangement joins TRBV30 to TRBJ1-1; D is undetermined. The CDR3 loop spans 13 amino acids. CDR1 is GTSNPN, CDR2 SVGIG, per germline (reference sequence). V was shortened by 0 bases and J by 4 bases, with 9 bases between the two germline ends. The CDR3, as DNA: TGTGCCTGGAGTGTCGAGGGTGCCACTGAAGCTTTCTTT. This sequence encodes CAWSVEGATEAFF. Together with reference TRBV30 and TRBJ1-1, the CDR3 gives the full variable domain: SQTIHQWPATLVQPVGSPLSLECTVEGTSNPNLYWYRQAAGRGLQLLFYSVGIGQISSEVPQNLSASRPQDRQFILSSKKLLLSDSGFYLCAWSVEGATEAFFGQGTRLTVV.

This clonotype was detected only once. In DNA form, the CDR3 reads TGCAGTGCACGAGGACTAGCGGAGATAAGCACAGATACGCAGTATTTT. Its translation is CSARGLAEISTDTQYF. The chain carries TRBV20-1 and TRBJ2-3; 10 bases map to TRBD2. Germline lookup yields CDR1 DFQATT and CDR2 SNEGSKA (reference sequence). The CDR3 consists of 16 residues. Unmatched junction bases numbered 9, after V lost 6 bases and J lost 0 bases.

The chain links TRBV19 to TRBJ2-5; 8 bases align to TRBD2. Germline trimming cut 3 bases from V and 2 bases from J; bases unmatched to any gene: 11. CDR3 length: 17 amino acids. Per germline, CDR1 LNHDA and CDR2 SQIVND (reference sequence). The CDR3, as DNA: TGTGCCAGTAGTATGGCGTTAGCGGGATGGGAGCAAGAGACCCAGTACTTC. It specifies CASSMALAGWEQETQYF.